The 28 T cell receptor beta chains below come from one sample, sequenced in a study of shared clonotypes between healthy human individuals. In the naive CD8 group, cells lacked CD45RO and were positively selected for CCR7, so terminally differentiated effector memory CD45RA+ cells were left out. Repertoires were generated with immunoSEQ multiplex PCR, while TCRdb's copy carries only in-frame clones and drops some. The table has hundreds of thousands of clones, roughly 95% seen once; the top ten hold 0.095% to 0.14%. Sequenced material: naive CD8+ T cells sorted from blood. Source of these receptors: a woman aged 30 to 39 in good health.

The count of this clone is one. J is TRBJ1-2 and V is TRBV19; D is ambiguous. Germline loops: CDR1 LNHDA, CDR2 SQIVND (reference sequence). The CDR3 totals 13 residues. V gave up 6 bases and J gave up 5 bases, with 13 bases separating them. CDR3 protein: CASRARADYGYTF. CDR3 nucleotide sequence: TGTGCCAGTAGAGCAAGGGCGGATTATGGCTACACCTTC.

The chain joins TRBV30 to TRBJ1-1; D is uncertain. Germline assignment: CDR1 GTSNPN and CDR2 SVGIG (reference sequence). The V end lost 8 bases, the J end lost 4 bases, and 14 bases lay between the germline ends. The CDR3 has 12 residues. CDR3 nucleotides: TGTGCCGGAAAAAAGGGAATCACTGAAGCTTTCTTT. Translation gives CAGKKGITEAFF.

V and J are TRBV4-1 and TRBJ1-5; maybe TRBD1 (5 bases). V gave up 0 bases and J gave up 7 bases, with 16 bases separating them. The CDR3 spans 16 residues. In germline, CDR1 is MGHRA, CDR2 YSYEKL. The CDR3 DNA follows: TGCGCCAGCAGCCAAGATGCGACGGGACGAGGCCAGCCCCAGCATTTT. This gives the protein CASSQDATGRGQPQHF.

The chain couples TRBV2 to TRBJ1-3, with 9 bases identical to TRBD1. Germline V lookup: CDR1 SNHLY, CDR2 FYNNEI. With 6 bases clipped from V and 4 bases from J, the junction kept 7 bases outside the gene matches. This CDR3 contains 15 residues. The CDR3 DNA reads TGTGCCAGCAGATCGGGACAGGGTCTAGGAAACACCATATATTTT. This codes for CASRSGQGLGNTIYF. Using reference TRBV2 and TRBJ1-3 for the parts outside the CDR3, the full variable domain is EPEVTQTPSHQVTQMGQEVILRCVPISNHLYFYWYRQILGQKVEFLVSFYNNEISEKSEIFDDQFSVERPDGSNFTLKIRSTKLEDSAMYFCASRSGQGLGNTIYFGEGSWLTVV.

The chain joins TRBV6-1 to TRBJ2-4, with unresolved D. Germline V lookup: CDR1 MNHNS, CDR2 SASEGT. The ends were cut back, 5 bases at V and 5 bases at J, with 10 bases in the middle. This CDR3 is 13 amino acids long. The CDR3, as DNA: TGTGCCAGCAGTACCGACCTCGAAAACATTCAGTACTTC. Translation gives CASSTDLENIQYF.

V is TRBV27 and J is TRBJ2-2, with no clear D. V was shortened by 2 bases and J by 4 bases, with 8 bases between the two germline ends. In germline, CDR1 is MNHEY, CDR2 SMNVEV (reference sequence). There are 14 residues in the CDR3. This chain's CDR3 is CASSLTPFTGELFF. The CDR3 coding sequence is TGTGCCAGCAGTTTAACCCCTTTCACCGGGGAGCTGTTTTTT.

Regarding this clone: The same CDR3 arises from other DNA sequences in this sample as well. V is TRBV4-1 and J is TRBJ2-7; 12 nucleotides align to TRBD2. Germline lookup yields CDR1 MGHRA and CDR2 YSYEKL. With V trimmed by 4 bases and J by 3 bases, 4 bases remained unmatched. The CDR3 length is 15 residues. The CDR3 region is CASSRATSGSYEQYF. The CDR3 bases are TGCGCCAGCAGCCGAGCGACTAGCGGGAGCTACGAGCAGTACTTC.

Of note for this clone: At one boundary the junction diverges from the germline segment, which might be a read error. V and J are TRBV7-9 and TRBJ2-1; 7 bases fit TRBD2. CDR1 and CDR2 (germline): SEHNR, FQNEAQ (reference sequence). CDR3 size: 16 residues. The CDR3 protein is CASSFLGLVSHNEQFF. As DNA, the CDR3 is TGTGCCAGCAGCTTCCTCGGACTAGTCTCCCACAATGAGCAGTTCTTC. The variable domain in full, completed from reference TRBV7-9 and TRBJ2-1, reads DTGVSQNPRHKITKRGQNVTFRCDPISEHNRLYWYRQTLGQGPEFLTYFQNEAQLEKSRLLSDRFSAERPKGSFSTLEIQRTEQGDSAMYLCASSFLGLVSHNEQFFGPGTRLTVL.

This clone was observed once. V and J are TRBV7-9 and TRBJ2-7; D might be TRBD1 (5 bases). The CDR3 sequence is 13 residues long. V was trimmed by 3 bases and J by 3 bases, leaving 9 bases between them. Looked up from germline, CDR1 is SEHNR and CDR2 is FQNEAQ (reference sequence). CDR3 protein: CASSFPRDYEQYF. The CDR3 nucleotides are TGTGCCAGCAGCTTCCCCAGGGACTACGAGCAGTACTTC.

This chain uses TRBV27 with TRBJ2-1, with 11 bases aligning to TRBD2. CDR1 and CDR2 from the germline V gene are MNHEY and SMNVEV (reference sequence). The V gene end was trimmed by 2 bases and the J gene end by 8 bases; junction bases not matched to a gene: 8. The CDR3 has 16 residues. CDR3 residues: CASSLGASGRLDEQFF. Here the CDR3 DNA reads TGTGCCAGCAGTTTAGGCGCTAGCGGGAGGCTCGATGAGCAGTTCTTC.

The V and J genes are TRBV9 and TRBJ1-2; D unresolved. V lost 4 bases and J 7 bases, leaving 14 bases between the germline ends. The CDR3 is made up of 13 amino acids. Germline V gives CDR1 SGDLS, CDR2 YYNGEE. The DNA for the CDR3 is TGTGCCAGCAGCCCATCCGACCGGACTGGCTACACCTTC. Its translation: CASSPSDRTGYTF.

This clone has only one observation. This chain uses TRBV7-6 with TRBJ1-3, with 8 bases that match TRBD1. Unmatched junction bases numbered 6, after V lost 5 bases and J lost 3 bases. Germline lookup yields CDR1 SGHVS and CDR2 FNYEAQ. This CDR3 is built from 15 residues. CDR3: CASSVGQGGGNTIYF. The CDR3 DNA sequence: TGTGCCAGCAGCGTCGGACAGGGTGGTGGAAACACCATATATTTT.

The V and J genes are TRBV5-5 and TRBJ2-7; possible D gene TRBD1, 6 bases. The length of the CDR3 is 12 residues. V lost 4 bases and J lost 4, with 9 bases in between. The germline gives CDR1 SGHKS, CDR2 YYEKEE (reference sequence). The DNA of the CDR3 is TGTGCCAGCAGCCAGACAGGATACGAGCAGTACTTC. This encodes CASSQTGYEQYF.

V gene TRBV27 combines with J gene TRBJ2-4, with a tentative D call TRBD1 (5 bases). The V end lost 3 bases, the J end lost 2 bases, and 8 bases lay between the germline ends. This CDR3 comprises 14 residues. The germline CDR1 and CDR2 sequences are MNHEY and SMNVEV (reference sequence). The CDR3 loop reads CASSFQGTKNIQYF. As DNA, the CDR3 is TGTGCCAGCAGTTTTCAGGGAACCAAAAACATTCAGTACTTC.

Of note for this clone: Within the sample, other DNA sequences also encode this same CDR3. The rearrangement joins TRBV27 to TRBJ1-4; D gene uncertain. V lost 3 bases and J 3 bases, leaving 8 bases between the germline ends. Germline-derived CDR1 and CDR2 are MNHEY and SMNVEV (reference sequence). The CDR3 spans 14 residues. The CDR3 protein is CASSFVGANEKLFF. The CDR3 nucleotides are TGTGCCAGCAGTTTTGTCGGAGCTAATGAAAAACTGTTTTTT.

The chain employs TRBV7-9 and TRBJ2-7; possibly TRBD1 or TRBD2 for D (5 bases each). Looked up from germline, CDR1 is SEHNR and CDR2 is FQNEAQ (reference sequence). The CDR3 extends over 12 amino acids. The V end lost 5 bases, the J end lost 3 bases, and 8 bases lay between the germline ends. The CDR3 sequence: CASSQGDYEQYF. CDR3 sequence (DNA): TGTGCCAGCAGCCAGGGAGACTACGAGCAGTACTTC.

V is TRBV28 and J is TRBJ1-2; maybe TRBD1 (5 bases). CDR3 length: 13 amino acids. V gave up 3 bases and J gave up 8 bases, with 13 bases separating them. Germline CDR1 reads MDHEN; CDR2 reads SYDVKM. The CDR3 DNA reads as TGTGCCAGCAGTTTCATCAGGGAAGAAGGCTACACCTTC. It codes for CASSFIREEGYTF.

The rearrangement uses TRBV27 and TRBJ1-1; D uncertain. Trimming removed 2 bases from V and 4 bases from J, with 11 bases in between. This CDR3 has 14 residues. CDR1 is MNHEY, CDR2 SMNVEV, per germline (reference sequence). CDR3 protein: CASSLVEGGTEAFF. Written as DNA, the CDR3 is TGTGCCAGCAGTTTAGTCGAGGGAGGCACTGAAGCTTTCTTT.

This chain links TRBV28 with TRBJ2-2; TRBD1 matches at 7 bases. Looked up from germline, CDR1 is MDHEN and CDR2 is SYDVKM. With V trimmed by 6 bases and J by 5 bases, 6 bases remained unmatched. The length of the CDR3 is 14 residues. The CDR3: CASRTGYGTGELFF. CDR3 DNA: TGTGCCAGCAGGACAGGGTACGGGACCGGGGAGCTGTTTTTT.

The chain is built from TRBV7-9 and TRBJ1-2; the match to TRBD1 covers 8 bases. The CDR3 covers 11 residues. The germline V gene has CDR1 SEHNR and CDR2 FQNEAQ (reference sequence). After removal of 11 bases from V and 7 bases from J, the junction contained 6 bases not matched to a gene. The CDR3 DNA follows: TGTGCCGATGAGACAGGGGCTGGCTACACCTTC. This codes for CADETGAGYTF.

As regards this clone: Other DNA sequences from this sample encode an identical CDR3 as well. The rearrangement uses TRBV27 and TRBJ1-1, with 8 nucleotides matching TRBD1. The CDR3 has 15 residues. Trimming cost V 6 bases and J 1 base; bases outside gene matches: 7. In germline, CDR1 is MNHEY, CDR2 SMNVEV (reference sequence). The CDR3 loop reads CASSLVGTGNTEAFF. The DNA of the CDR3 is TGTGCCAGCAGCCTGGTAGGGACAGGGAACACTGAAGCTTTCTTT.

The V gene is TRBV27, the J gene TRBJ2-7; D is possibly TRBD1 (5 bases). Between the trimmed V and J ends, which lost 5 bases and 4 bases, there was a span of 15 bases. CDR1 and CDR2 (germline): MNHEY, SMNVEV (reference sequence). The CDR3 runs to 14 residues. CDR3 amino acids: CASSPADSLYEQYF. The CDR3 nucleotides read TGTGCCAGCAGTCCAGCCGACAGTTTGTACGAGCAGTACTTC.

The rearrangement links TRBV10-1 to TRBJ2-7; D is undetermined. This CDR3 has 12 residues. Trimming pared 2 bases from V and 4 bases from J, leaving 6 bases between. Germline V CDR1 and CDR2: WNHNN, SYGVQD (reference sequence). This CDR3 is CASSEGSYEQYF. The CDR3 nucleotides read TGCGCCAGCAGTGAGGGTTCGTACGAGCAGTACTTC.

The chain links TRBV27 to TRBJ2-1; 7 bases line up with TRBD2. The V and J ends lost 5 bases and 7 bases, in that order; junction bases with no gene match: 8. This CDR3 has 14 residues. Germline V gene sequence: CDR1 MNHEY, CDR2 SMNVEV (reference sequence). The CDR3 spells CASSPGGGGNEQFF. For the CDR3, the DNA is TGTGCCAGCAGTCCCGGCGGGGGTGGAAATGAGCAGTTCTTC.

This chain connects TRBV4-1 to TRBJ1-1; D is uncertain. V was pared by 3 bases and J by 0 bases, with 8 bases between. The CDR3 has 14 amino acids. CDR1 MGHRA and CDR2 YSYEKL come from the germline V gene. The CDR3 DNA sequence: TGCGCCAGCAGCCACGCGACTTTGAACACTGAAGCTTTCTTT. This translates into CASSHATLNTEAFF.

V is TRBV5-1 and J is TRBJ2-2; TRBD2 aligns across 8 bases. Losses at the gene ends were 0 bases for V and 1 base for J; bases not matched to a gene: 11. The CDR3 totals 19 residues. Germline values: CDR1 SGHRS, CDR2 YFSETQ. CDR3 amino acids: CASSLGTSGHLMNTGELFF. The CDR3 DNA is TGCGCCAGCAGCTTGGGTACTAGCGGCCACCTAATGAACACCGGGGAGCTGTTTTTT.

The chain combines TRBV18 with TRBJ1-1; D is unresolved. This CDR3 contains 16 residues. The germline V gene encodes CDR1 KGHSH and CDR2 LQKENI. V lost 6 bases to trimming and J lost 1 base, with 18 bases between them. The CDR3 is CASSPSKGSGNTEAFF. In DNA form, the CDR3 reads TGTGCCAGCTCCCCAAGCAAGGGTTCCGGGAACACTGAAGCTTTCTTT.

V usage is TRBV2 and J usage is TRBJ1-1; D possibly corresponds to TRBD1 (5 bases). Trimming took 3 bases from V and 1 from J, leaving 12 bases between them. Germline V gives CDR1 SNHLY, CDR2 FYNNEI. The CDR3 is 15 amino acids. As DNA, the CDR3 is TGTGCCAGCAGTGACCAAGGGGCTAAGAACACTGAAGCTTTCTTT. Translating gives CASSDQGAKNTEAFF.